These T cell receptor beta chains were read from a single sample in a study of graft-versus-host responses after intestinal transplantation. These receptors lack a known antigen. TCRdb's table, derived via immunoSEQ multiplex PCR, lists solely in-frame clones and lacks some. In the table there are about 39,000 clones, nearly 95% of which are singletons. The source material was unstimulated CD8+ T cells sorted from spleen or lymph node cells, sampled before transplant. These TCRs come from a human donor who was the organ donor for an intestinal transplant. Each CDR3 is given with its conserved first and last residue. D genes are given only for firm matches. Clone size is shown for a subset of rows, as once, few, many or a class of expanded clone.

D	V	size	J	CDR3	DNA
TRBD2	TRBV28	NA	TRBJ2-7	CASSPLAGSYEQYF	TGTGCCAGCAGTCCATTAGCGGGCTCCTACGAGCAGTACTTC
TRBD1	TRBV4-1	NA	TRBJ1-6	CASSHQVDRGSSPLHF	TGCGCCAGCAGCCACCAGGTCGACAGGGGAAGTTCACCCCTCCACTTT
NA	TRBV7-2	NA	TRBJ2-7	CASSLGRQIYEQYF	TGTGCCAGCAGCTTAGGGCGACAAATCTACGAGCAGTACTTC
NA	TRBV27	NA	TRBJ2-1	CASSLSSGSYNEQFF	TGTGCCAGCAGTTTATCTAGCGGAAGCTACAATGAGCAGTTCTTC
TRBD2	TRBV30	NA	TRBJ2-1	CAWSPLAGVYNEQFF	TGTGCCTGGAGTCCACTAGCGGGAGTTTACAATGAGCAGTTCTTC
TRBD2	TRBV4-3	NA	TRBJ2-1	CASSRGGLADNEQFF	TGCGCCAGCAGCCGGGGGGGACTAGCGGACAATGAGCAGTTCTTC
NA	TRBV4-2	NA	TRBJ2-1	CASSQSIPGGSEQFF	TGTGCCAGCAGCCAAAGCATCCCCGGGGGAAGTGAGCAGTTCTTC
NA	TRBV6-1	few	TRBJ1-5	CASSGTVKGRNQPQHF	TGTGCCAGCAGTGGAACGGTAAAGGGCCGCAATCAGCCCCAGCATTTT
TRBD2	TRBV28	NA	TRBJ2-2	CASSRDLGLAGPGELFF	TGTGCCAGCAGTCGCGACCTCGGACTAGCGGGACCCGGGGAGCTGTTTTTT
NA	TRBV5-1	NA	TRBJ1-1	CASSQTGTEAFF	TGCGCCAGCAGCCAGACAGGCACTGAAGCTTTCTTT
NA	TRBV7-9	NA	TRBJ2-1	CASSLAENNEQFF	TGTGCCAGCAGCTTAGCCGAAAACAATGAGCAGTTCTTC
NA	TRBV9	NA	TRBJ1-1	CASSADKPNTEAFF	TGTGCCAGCAGCGCAGACAAACCTAACACTGAAGCTTTCTTT
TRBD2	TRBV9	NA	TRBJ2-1	CASSTHPTSGSSYNEQFF	TGTGCCAGCAGCACCCACCCGACTAGCGGGAGCTCCTACAATGAGCAGTTCTTC
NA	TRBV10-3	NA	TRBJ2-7	CAIREVFSYEQYF	TGTGCCATTAGAGAGGTTTTCTCCTACGAGCAGTACTTC
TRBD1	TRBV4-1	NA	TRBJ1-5	CASSQDGTGGGNQPQHF	TGCGCCAGCAGCCAAGATGGGACAGGGGGTGGCAATCAGCCCCAGCATTTT
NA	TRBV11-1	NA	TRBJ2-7	CASSARRFSGDEQYF	TGTGCCAGCAGCGCACGAAGGTTCTCAGGGGACGAGCAGTACTTC
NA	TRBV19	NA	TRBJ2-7	CASSTGLVSYEQYF	TGTGCCAGTAGTACAGGACTTGTTTCCTACGAGCAGTACTTC
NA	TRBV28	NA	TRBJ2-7	CASSSASARSYEQYF	TGTGCCAGCAGTTCTGCTAGCGCCCGCTCCTACGAGCAGTACTTC
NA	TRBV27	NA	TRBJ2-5	CASSSGGETQYF	TGTGCCAGCAGCTCAGGGGGGGAGACCCAGTACTTC
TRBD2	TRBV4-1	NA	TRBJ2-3	CASSQVGPGGSDTQYF	TGCGCCAGCAGCCAAGTCGGGCCGGGAGGAAGTGATACGCAGTATTTT
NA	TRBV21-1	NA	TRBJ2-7	CASSKHEQYF	TGTGCCAGCAGCAAGCACGAGCAGTACTTC
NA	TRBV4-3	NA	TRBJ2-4	CASSQAVGSENIQYF	TGCGCCAGCAGCCAAGCTGTGGGTTCGGAAAACATTCAGTACTTC
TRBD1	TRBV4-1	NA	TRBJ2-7	CASSQESGTGGSYEQYF	TGCGCCAGCAGCCAAGAGAGCGGGACAGGGGGCTCCTACGAGCAGTACTTC
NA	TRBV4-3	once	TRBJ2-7	CASSHPGDAYEQYF	TGCGCCAGCAGCCACCCAGGGGATGCCTACGAGCAGTACTTC
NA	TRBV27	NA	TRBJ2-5	CASSLSIRQIQEAQYF	TGTGCCAGCAGTTTATCTATTCGGCAGATTCAAGAGGCCCAGTACTTC
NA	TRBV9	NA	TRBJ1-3	CASSSGPGLRGNTIYF	TGTGCCAGCAGCTCGGGCCCTGGGCTCCGTGGAAACACCATATATTTT
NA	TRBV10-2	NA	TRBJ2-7	CASSGSYEQYF	TGCGCCAGCAGCGGTAGCTACGAGCAGTACTTC
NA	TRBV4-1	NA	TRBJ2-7	CASSGGGGPYEQYF	TGCGCCAGCAGCGGGGGGGGCGGGCCTTACGAGCAGTACTTC
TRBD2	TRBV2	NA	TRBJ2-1	CASSDRVAGYNEQFF	TGTGCCAGCAGTGACCGGGTAGCGGGATACAATGAGCAGTTCTTC
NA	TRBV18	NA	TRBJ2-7	CASSPPGIGGEQYF	TGTGCCAGCTCACCACCGGGGATAGGGGGAGAGCAGTACTTC
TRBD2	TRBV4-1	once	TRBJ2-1	CASSPSSLAGYTQFF	TGCGCCAGCAGCCCAAGTAGCCTAGCGGGATATACGCAGTTCTTC
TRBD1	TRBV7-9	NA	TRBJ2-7	CASGGTGDYEQYF	TGTGCCAGCGGGGGGACAGGGGACTACGAGCAGTACTTC
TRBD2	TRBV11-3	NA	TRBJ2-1	CASSKRGHGYNEQFF	TGTGCCAGCAGCAAGCGGGGGCATGGCTACAATGAGCAGTTCTTC
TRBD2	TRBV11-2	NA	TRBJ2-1	CASSEGPAGAQEQFF	TGTGCCAGCAGCGAAGGTCCAGCGGGAGCACAAGAGCAGTTCTTC
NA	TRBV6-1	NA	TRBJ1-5	CATSTDSSDQPQHF	TGTGCCACGTCCACCGACAGTTCGGATCAGCCCCAGCATTTT
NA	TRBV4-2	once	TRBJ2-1	CASSQWDRFTLAGTIYNEQFF	TGTGCCAGCAGCCAGTGGGACAGGTTCACCTTAGCGGGAACGATCTACAATGAGCAGTTCTTC
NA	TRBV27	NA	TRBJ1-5	CASSLVFSNQPQHF	TGTGCCAGCAGTTTGGTTTTTAGCAATCAGCCCCAGCATTTT
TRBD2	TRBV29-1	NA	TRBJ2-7	CSVGLASSYEQYF	TGCAGCGTGGGACTAGCGAGCTCCTACGAGCAGTACTTC
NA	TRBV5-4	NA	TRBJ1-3	CASSPGSGNTIYF	TGTGCCAGCAGCCCCGGTTCTGGAAACACCATATATTTT
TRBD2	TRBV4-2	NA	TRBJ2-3	CASSHPTSGRGTDTQYF	TGTGCCAGCAGCCATCCCACTAGCGGGAGGGGTACAGATACGCAGTATTTT
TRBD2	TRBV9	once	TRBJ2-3	CASSVGAGGTDTQYF	TGTGCCAGCAGCGTAGGGGCGGGAGGAACAGATACGCAGTATTTT
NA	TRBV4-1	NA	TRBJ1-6	CASSQQGVGGSPLHF	TGCGCCAGCAGCCAACAGGGCGTGGGCGGTTCACCCCTCCACTTT
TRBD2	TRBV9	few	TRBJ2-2	CASSKGGGRGTGELFF	TGTGCCAGCAGCAAGGGAGGCGGGAGGGGGACCGGGGAGCTGTTTTTT
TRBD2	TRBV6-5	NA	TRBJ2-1	CASSFLAGGGNEQFF	TGTGCCAGCAGTTTTCTAGCGGGAGGAGGGAATGAGCAGTTCTTC